At least ten counts were recorded for the clone carrying this T cell receptor (beta chain). Its matching antigen is unknown. Germline V gives CDR1 MNHEY, CDR2 SVGAGI. The CDR3 runs 18 residues. Germline trimming cut 5 bases from V and 3 bases from J; bases unmatched to any gene: 15. The TCRbeta library incorporated unique molecular identifiers. TCRdb independently ran MiXCR on the PCR reads; one entry per CDR3 protein. This table has approximately 630,000 distinct CDR3 sequences, about an eighth appearing once. The data were obtained in a study of T-cell reconstitution after alpha-beta-depleted transplantation in children. Whole-study results and caveats: Reportedly, only several hundred clones from non-depleted graft cells drove alpha-beta T-cell counts at about two months.

This clonotype was obtained from a girl aged 2-10 years with congenital amegakaryocytic thrombocytopenia, due to receive a stem cell transplant. The sequencing used PBMCs, collected before TCRalphabeta/CD19-depleted stem cell transplant. V and J are TRBV6-5 and TRBJ2-1, with 8 bases fitting TRBD2. The CDR3 DNA follows: TGTGCCAGCAGTCGCACCAGAATAGCGGGACCAAACTACAATGAGCAGTTCTTC. This gives the protein CASSRTRIAGPNYNEQFF.